These T cell receptor beta chains were read from a single sample in a study of molecular identifiers for immune sequencing clone quantification. TCRdb processed the PCR reads anew with MiXCR; each CDR3 protein has one entry. Seen here are 490,000 or so distinct CDR3 sequences, roughly 24% observed once, and the top ten hold around 0.76%. Input material: naive CD8+ T cells from blood, with Jurkat cell RNA spiked in. The receptors stem from a human donor in good health. Some libraries in this study had Jurkat cell RNA spiked in. The CDR3 runs from the conserved cysteine through the conserved F or W. The D gene is left open where the match is weak. Clone size, where shown, is once, few, many, or a class for clones that have expanded.

V gene: TRBV2; clone size: -; J gene: TRBJ1-1; D gene: -; CDR3 protein: CASHPGGGAFF; CDR3 DNA: TGTGCCAGCCACCCGGGGGGTGGAGCTTTCTTT
V gene: TRBV6-6; clone size: once; J gene: TRBJ2-7; D gene: -; CDR3 protein: CASSYSGQGIPQTYEQYF; CDR3 DNA: TGTGCCAGCAGTTACTCGGGGCAGGGGATTCCTCAGACCTACGAGCAGTACTTC
V gene: TRBV13; clone size: few; J gene: TRBJ2-7; D gene: TRBD2; CDR3 protein: CASSWTSGDSSYEQYF; CDR3 DNA: TGTGCCAGCAGTTGGACTAGCGGGGATAGCTCCTACGAGCAGTACTTC
V gene: TRBV29-1; clone size: -; J gene: TRBJ2-2; D gene: TRBD2; CDR3 protein: CRGGGPSPPGELFF; CDR3 DNA: TGCCGCGGGGGGGGGCCCTCGCCCCCCGGGGAGCTGTTTTTT
V gene: TRBV10-1; clone size: few; J gene: TRBJ2-7; D gene: TRBD2; CDR3 protein: CASSESRQAGDQYF; CDR3 DNA: TGCGCCAGCAGTGAGTCACGACAAGCGGGGGATCAGTACTTC
V gene: TRBV24-1; clone size: few; J gene: TRBJ1-5; D gene: -; CDR3 protein: CATSEAWGQPQHF; CDR3 DNA: TGTGCCACCAGTGAAGCGTGGGGTCAGCCCCAGCATTTT
V gene: TRBV7-2; clone size: few; J gene: TRBJ2-1; D gene: -; CDR3 protein: CASNPPPSVNYNEQFF; CDR3 DNA: TGTGCCAGCAACCCACCCCCTAGCGTTAACTACAATGAGCAGTTCTTC
V gene: TRBV28; clone size: few; J gene: TRBJ1-2; D gene: -; CDR3 protein: CASSLRGQPNYGYTF; CDR3 DNA: TGTGCCAGCAGTTTACGCGGACAGCCTAACTATGGCTACACCTTC
V gene: TRBV7-9; clone size: few; J gene: TRBJ2-7; D gene: TRBD1; CDR3 protein: CASSPAPGQGIFETYEQYF; CDR3 DNA: TGTGCCAGCAGCCCAGCGCCGGGACAGGGGATTTTTGAGACCTACGAGCAGTACTTC
V gene: TRBV1; clone size: few; J gene: TRBJ2-7; D gene: -; CDR3 protein: CTSSQDSVLEQYF; CDR3 DNA: TGCACCAGCAGCCAAGATTCGGTTCTGGAGCAGTACTTC
V gene: TRBV4-1; clone size: -; J gene: TRBJ2-7; D gene: TRBD2; CDR3 protein: CASSQPGLADYEQYF; CDR3 DNA: TGCGCCAGCAGCCAACCGGGACTAGCGGACTACGAGCAGTACTTC
V gene: TRBV28; clone size: many; J gene: TRBJ2-5; D gene: -; CDR3 protein: CASSPLSGDETQYF; CDR3 DNA: TGTGCCAGCAGCCCTCTAAGTGGAGATGAGACCCAGTACTTC
V gene: TRBV7-6; clone size: many; J gene: TRBJ2-7; D gene: -; CDR3 protein: CASSLSGSDYEQYF; CDR3 DNA: TGTGCCAGCAGCTTGTCCGGGAGCGACTACGAGCAGTACTTC
V gene: TRBV12-3/TRBV12-4; clone size: -; J gene: TRBJ2-1; D gene: TRBD1; CDR3 protein: CASSLVDWGQGAHNEQFF; CDR3 DNA: TGTGCCAGCAGTTTAGTTGATTGGGGACAGGGGGCCCACAATGAGCAGTTCTTC
V gene: TRBV4-3; clone size: few; J gene: TRBJ1-6; D gene: -; CDR3 protein: CASSQDPGAGNSPLHF; CDR3 DNA: TGCGCCAGCAGCCAAGATCCGGGGGCGGGGAATTCACCCCTCCACTTT
V gene: TRBV11-2; clone size: many; J gene: TRBJ2-3; D gene: -; CDR3 protein: CASSLGGRGTPHFTDTQYF; CDR3 DNA: TGTGCCAGCAGCTTAGGGGGCCGGGGGACACCCCACTTCACAGATACGCAGTATTTT
V gene: TRBV5-6; clone size: many; J gene: TRBJ2-7; D gene: -; CDR3 protein: CASSLEGRTYEQYF; CDR3 DNA: TGTGCCAGCAGCTTGGAGGGGCGGACCTACGAGCAGTACTTC
V gene: TRBV2; clone size: few; J gene: TRBJ2-2; D gene: -; CDR3 protein: CASSGHSMNTGELFF; CDR3 DNA: TGTGCCAGCAGTGGACACTCCATGAACACCGGGGAGCTGTTTTTT
V gene: TRBV20-1; clone size: -; J gene: TRBJ1-6; D gene: TRBD1; CDR3 protein: CSTRDGRDRNNSPLHF; CDR3 DNA: TGCAGTACTAGAGATGGTCGGGACAGAAATAATTCACCCCTCCACTTT
V gene: TRBV19; clone size: -; J gene: TRBJ2-7; D gene: -; CDR3 protein: CASSIAGASYEQYF; CDR3 DNA: TGTGCCAGTAGTATAGCGGGAGCCTCCTACGAGCAGTACTTC
V gene: TRBV7-9; clone size: few; J gene: TRBJ1-1; D gene: TRBD1; CDR3 protein: CASSLVALYGTGGREAFF; CDR3 DNA: TGTGCCAGCAGCTTAGTAGCGTTATACGGGACAGGGGGCCGGGAAGCTTTCTTT
V gene: TRBV9; clone size: few; J gene: TRBJ1-2; D gene: TRBD1; CDR3 protein: CASSVVGTGDYGYTF; CDR3 DNA: TGTGCCAGCAGCGTAGTAGGGACAGGGGACTATGGCTACACCTTC
V gene: TRBV7-9; clone size: -; J gene: TRBJ2-5; D gene: TRBD1; CDR3 protein: CGSSQGVQETQYF; CDR3 DNA: TGTGGCAGCAGTCAGGGGGTCCAAGAGACCCAGTACTTC
V gene: TRBV20-1; clone size: -; J gene: TRBJ2-2; D gene: TRBD1; CDR3 protein: CSARGIETGANTGELFF; CDR3 DNA: TGCAGTGCTAGAGGGATAGAAACAGGGGCGAACACCGGGGAGCTGTTTTTT
V gene: TRBV6-6; clone size: many; J gene: TRBJ1-1; D gene: -; CDR3 protein: CASTQVPGVMNTEAFF; CDR3 DNA: TGTGCCAGCACCCAGGTGCCGGGGGTAATGAACACTGAAGCTTTCTTT
V gene: TRBV28; clone size: -; J gene: TRBJ2-5; D gene: -; CDR3 protein: CASSRISGIQETQYF; CDR3 DNA: TGTGCCAGCAGCCGTATCTCAGGGATTCAAGAGACCCAGTACTTC
V gene: TRBV14; clone size: many; J gene: TRBJ1-1; D gene: -; CDR3 protein: CASSPVRDGSTPEAFF; CDR3 DNA: TGTGCCAGCAGCCCGGTGCGGGACGGGAGCACTCCTGAAGCTTTCTTT
V gene: TRBV7-2; clone size: few; J gene: TRBJ2-7; D gene: -; CDR3 protein: CASSPPSWGAGTTTEQYF; CDR3 DNA: TGTGCCAGCAGCCCACCCTCTTGGGGCGCGGGTACTACCACGGAGCAGTACTTC
V gene: TRBV7-9; clone size: -; J gene: TRBJ2-2; D gene: TRBD2; CDR3 protein: CASSREAGLDTGELFF; CDR3 DNA: TGTGCCAGCAGCCGCGAAGCGGGGTTGGACACCGGGGAGCTGTTTTTT
V gene: TRBV6-2/TRBV6-3; clone size: many; J gene: TRBJ1-5; D gene: TRBD1; CDR3 protein: CASSYGGQTQHF; CDR3 DNA: TGTGCCAGCAGTTATGGGGGACAGACCCAGCATTTT
V gene: TRBV7-9; clone size: many; J gene: TRBJ2-5; D gene: -; CDR3 protein: CASSLAQGFEETQYF; CDR3 DNA: TGTGCCAGCAGCTTAGCCCAGGGATTCGAGGAGACCCAGTACTTC
V gene: TRBV7-2; clone size: once; J gene: TRBJ2-1; D gene: TRBD2; CDR3 protein: CASSPAGGAYNEQFF; CDR3 DNA: TGTGCCAGCAGCCCGGCGGGGGGGGCCTACAATGAGCAGTTCTTC
V gene: TRBV10-3; clone size: -; J gene: TRBJ1-1; D gene: -; CDR3 protein: CATSDYEKNTEAFF; CDR3 DNA: TGTGCCACCAGTGACTATGAAAAAAACACTGAAGCTTTCTTT
V gene: TRBV5-1; clone size: many; J gene: TRBJ2-5; D gene: -; CDR3 protein: CASSLGFEETQYF; CDR3 DNA: TGCGCCAGCAGCTTGGGCTTTGAGGAGACCCAGTACTTC
V gene: TRBV5-6; clone size: many; J gene: TRBJ2-7; D gene: -; CDR3 protein: CASSSQGSLYEQYF; CDR3 DNA: TGTGCCAGCAGCTCACAGGGATCCCTCTACGAGCAGTACTTC
V gene: TRBV5-6; clone size: many; J gene: TRBJ1-1; D gene: -; CDR3 protein: CASSLVATVNTEAFF; CDR3 DNA: TGTGCCAGCAGCTTGGTGGCGACAGTCAACACTGAAGCTTTCTTT
V gene: TRBV30; clone size: few; J gene: TRBJ1-4; D gene: TRBD1; CDR3 protein: CARHRGAYDEKLFF; CDR3 DNA: TGTGCCAGACACAGGGGAGCCTATGATGAAAAACTGTTTTTT
V gene: TRBV3-1; clone size: -; J gene: TRBJ2-3; D gene: TRBD2; CDR3 protein: CASSHLGLAGNTDTQYF; CDR3 DNA: TGTGCCAGCAGCCATCTAGGACTAGCGGGAAACACAGATACGCAGTATTTT
V gene: TRBV5-1; clone size: -; J gene: TRBJ2-7; D gene: TRBD1; CDR3 protein: CASSWVDRSKDEQYF; CDR3 DNA: TGCGCCAGCAGCTGGGTGGACAGGTCTAAGGACGAGCAGTACTTC
V gene: TRBV19; clone size: few; J gene: TRBJ1-5; D gene: -; CDR3 protein: CASKESSYSNQPQHF; CDR3 DNA: TGTGCCAGTAAGGAGAGTTCTTATAGCAATCAGCCCCAGCATTTT
V gene: TRBV7-9; clone size: many; J gene: TRBJ2-5; D gene: -; CDR3 protein: CASSLQGLGQETQYF; CDR3 DNA: TGTGCCAGCAGCCTACAGGGTTTGGGCCAAGAGACCCAGTACTTC
V gene: TRBV7-9; clone size: few; J gene: TRBJ2-3; D gene: -; CDR3 protein: CASSPSLAAPEDTQYF; CDR3 DNA: TGTGCCAGCAGTCCCTCTCTGGCGGCCCCGGAAGATACGCAGTATTTT
V gene: TRBV6-2/TRBV6-3; clone size: -; J gene: TRBJ1-1; D gene: -; CDR3 protein: CASTTVMNTEAFF; CDR3 DNA: TGTGCCAGCACCACGGTTATGAACACTGAAGCTTTCTTT
V gene: TRBV28; clone size: -; J gene: TRBJ1-2; D gene: -; CDR3 protein: CASSPSPNRGYTF; CDR3 DNA: TGTGCCAGCAGTCCGTCTCCGAATAGAGGCTACACCTTC
V gene: TRBV13; clone size: few; J gene: TRBJ2-5; D gene: -; CDR3 protein: CASSLGEQGRETQYF; CDR3 DNA: TGTGCCAGCAGCTTAGGAGAACAAGGGCGAGAGACCCAGTACTTC
V gene: TRBV7-9; clone size: -; J gene: TRBJ1-1; D gene: -; CDR3 protein: CASSDGGRAEAFF; CDR3 DNA: TGTGCCAGCAGCGACGGGGGGCGGGCTGAAGCTTTCTTT
V gene: TRBV6-5; clone size: many; J gene: TRBJ2-3; D gene: -; CDR3 protein: CASRKTGDTQYF; CDR3 DNA: TGTGCCAGCAGGAAGACGGGGGATACGCAGTATTTT
V gene: TRBV7-2; clone size: -; J gene: TRBJ2-7; D gene: -; CDR3 protein: CASSLGWWAYEPYF; CDR3 DNA: TGTGCCAGCAGCTTAGGATGGTGGGCCTACGAGCCGTACTTC
V gene: TRBV12-3/TRBV12-4; clone size: -; J gene: TRBJ1-5; D gene: -; CDR3 protein: CASKATGNSGNQPQHF; CDR3 DNA: TGTGCCAGCAAAGCAACCGGGAACTCGGGCAATCAGCCCCAGCATTTT